This T cell receptor (beta chain) was profiled in a study of OX40 agonist ivuxolimab in advanced cancers. Study overall: Clinicians treated patients with ivuxolimab, an agonistic anti-OX40 (CD134) antibody.

Some clones are missing from TCRdb's copy, which holds only in-frame ones; the method was immunoSEQ multiplex PCR. The sample shows over 150,000 clones, 94% of them seen only once. Germline loops: CDR1 SGHAT, CDR2 FQNNGV. This CDR3 region has 15 residues. V gave up 4 bases and J gave up 2 bases, with 14 bases separating them. This receptor was taken from an adult with an advanced solid tumor such as melanoma, head and neck, liver or kidney cancer. The V gene is TRBV11-2, the J gene TRBJ1-1, with D perhaps matching TRBD1 (5 bases). The sample in question was CD4+ or CD8+ T cells sorted from blood, obtained in a trial of the OX40 agonist ivuxolimab. CDR3: CASSSSPGGNTEAFF. The DNA of the CDR3 is TGTGCCAGCAGCTCTTCCCCCGGGGGAAACACTGAAGCTTTCTTT.